These T cell receptor beta chains were read from a single sample in a study of CD8 T cells in ankylosing spondylitis. MiXCR was run by TCRdb on the 5' RACE reads, yielding one entry per CDR3 protein. The profile shows roughly 200,000 distinct CDR3 sequences, about 13% of them singletons. Material for sequencing was blood, either unsorted or a sorted T cell fraction (not recorded which). These TCRs come from a male donor with ankylosing spondylitis or in good health (not recorded which). Each CDR3 is given with its conserved first and last residue. A D gene is named only where the DNA matches it firmly. Size values are once, few and many counts, or a class for expanded clones, and some rows have none.

many	TRBJ1-1	TRBD1	TRBV27	12	TGTGCCAGCAGTCCGACAGGGCGTGAAGCTTTCTTT	CASSPTGREAFF
-	TRBJ2-7	-	TRBV29-1	15	TGCAGCGTTGAAGACGGGGCCAGGGCTTCCTACGAGCAGTACTTC	CSVEDGARASYEQYF
many	TRBJ2-5	-	TRBV11-2	13	TGTGCCAGCAGCTCCCAGGGTGGAGAGACCCAGTACTTC	CASSSQGGETQYF
-	TRBJ1-5	-	TRBV6-5	15	TGTGCCAGCAGTTCACCTCGACAGGAGAGTCAGCCCCAGCATTTT	CASSSPRQESQPQHF
few	TRBJ1-1	-	TRBV6-1	13	TGTGCCACCGTGGACAGACCGAACACTGAAGCTTTCTTT	CATVDRPNTEAFF
-	TRBJ2-5	-	TRBV7-8	15	TGTGCCAGCAGCCCGCGACTAGAGGTGTGGGAGACCCAGTACTTC	CASSPRLEVWETQYF
many	TRBJ2-3	TRBD1	TRBV3-1	18	TGTGCCAGCAGCCAAGATCTTCGGGACAGGCCATACACAGATACGCAGTATTTT	CASSQDLRDRPYTDTQYF
-	TRBJ2-5	-	TRBV30	14	TGTGCCTGGAGCCACCCGGAGACTCAGGAGACCCAGTACTTC	CAWSHPETQETQYF
few	TRBJ1-4	TRBD1	TRBV30	13	TGTGCCGGAAACAGGGGGCTCGGGGAAAAACTGTTTTTT	CAGNRGLGEKLFF
-	TRBJ1-1	TRBD1	TRBV29-1	13	TGCAGCGTTGCGGGACAGGGGAACACTGAAGCTTTCTTT	CSVAGQGNTEAFF
many	TRBJ1-1	-	TRBV7-9	14	TGTGCCAGCAGCGTCACGGGAGCGAACACTGAAGCTTTCTTT	CASSVTGANTEAFF
few	TRBJ2-3	TRBD2	TRBV4-1	16	TGCGCCAGCAGCCAAGGAGTCAGCGGGAGTGGAGATACGCAGTATTTT	CASSQGVSGSGDTQYF
-	TRBJ1-2	TRBD1	TRBV4-1	15	TGCGCCAGCAGCCAAGGACCGACAGGGAGGCATGGCTACACCTTC	CASSQGPTGRHGYTF
-	TRBJ1-1	TRBD1	TRBV19	12	TGTGCCAGTACCATGGGACAGAAAGAAGCTTTCTTT	CASTMGQKEAFF
-	TRBJ1-2	TRBD1	TRBV2	14	TGTGCCAGCAGTGAAGTGGCAGGGGGAGATGGCTACACCTTC	CASSEVAGGDGYTF
few	TRBJ2-7	-	TRBV3-1	14	TGTGCCAGCAGCTCAGGGGCCCATCCCTACGAGCAGTACTTC	CASSSGAHPYEQYF
few	TRBJ2-5	TRBD2	TRBV7-9	14	TGTGCCAGCAGCTTAGAGCGGGAGCAAGAGACCCAGTACTTC	CASSLEREQETQYF
few	TRBJ2-6	TRBD1	TRBV10-3	19	TGTGCCATCAGTGAGTCCGGGACAGATCGTTTATCTGGGGCCAACGTCCTGACTTTC	CAISESGTDRLSGANVLTF
-	TRBJ2-1	TRBD2	TRBV9	16	TGTGCCAGCAGCGTAGGAGCGAGCGGGAGTAACAATGAGCAGTTCTTC	CASSVGASGSNNEQFF
-	TRBJ2-2	-	TRBV5-5	17	TGTGCCAGCAGCTTGGCCCCTGACAGACCGAACACCGGGGAGCTGTTTTTT	CASSLAPDRPNTGELFF
many	TRBJ2-3	TRBD1	TRBV2	14	TGTGCCAGCGACAGGGGCCCGAGCACAGATACGCAGTATTTT	CASDRGPSTDTQYF
-	TRBJ1-1	-	TRBV28	14	TGTGCCAGCAGTTTTGGGGCAGGGTGGACTGAAGCTTTCTTT	CASSFGAGWTEAFF
few	TRBJ2-1	-	TRBV2	15	TGTGCCAGCAGGGGACGGGGACTTTCTGTGGATGAGCAGTTCTTC	CASRGRGLSVDEQFF
-	TRBJ2-2	TRBD2	TRBV27	15	TGTGCCAGCAGGACCGGGACTAAAAACACCGGGGAGCTGTTTTTT	CASRTGTKNTGELFF
many	TRBJ1-3	-	TRBV9	14	TGTGCCAGCAGCCCCTGGGGGTTTGGAAACACCATATATTTT	CASSPWGFGNTIYF
many	TRBJ2-3	-	TRBV29-1	11	TGCAGCGGGGGACCCCCAGATACGCAGTATTTT	CSGGPPDTQYF
few	TRBJ2-3	-	TRBV5-1	13	TGCGCCAGCAGCCGATATAGCACAGATACGCAGTATTTT	CASSRYSTDTQYF
-	TRBJ2-1	-	TRBV7-9	14	TGTGCCAGCAGCCCGGGGCACGTTAACAATGAGCAGTTCTTC	CASSPGHVNNEQFF
once	TRBJ2-5	TRBD2	TRBV20-1	13	TGCAGTGCCCGGGGGCTAGACGGGAGGGCCCAGTACTTC	CSARGLDGRAQYF
few	TRBJ1-1	-	TRBV6-5	14	TGTGCCAGCAGTTACTCAGGGAGTAGGACTGAAGCTTTCTTT	CASSYSGSRTEAFF
few	TRBJ1-6	TRBD1	TRBV27	16	TGTGCCAGCAGGATAGCGACAGGGCTCTATAATTCACCCCTCCACTTT	CASRIATGLYNSPLHF
-	TRBJ2-3	TRBD1	TRBV5-1	17	TGCGCCAGCAGCACCCAACAGGGGGTAGGGAGCACAGATACGCAGTATTTT	CASSTQQGVGSTDTQYF
few	TRBJ1-2	-	TRBV20-1	17	TGCAGTGCTAGAGACACGGGCGGGGCGCAAGCTAACTATGGCTACACCTTC	CSARDTGGAQANYGYTF
many	TRBJ1-1	-	TRBV7-9	12	TGTGCCAGCAGCTTAGATTACACTGAAGCTTTCTTT	CASSLDYTEAFF
-	TRBJ2-7	-	TRBV9	14	TGTGCCAGCAGCGTAGAACGGAACTCCTACGAGCAGTACTTC	CASSVERNSYEQYF
-	TRBJ2-7	-	TRBV5-1	17	TGCGCCAGCAGCTTGGAGAAGGGGGGCCTAGCGGCCTACGAGGAGTACTTC	CASSLEKGGLAAYEEYF
few	TRBJ2-7	TRBD2	TRBV29-1	13	TGCAGCGCCGCCGGGACTAGCGGTAATGAGCAGTACTTC	CSAAGTSGNEQYF
-	TRBJ1-1	-	TRBV20-1	13	TGCAGTGCTAGAGATGGACAGAACACTGAAGCTTTCTTT	CSARDGQNTEAFF
-	TRBJ2-1	-	TRBV27	13	TGTGCCAGCAGTTATGGGTCGTACAATGAGCAGTTCTTC	CASSYGSYNEQFF
-	TRBJ1-6	-	TRBV9	14	TGTGCCAGCAGCGTAGAACAAAACGGACCACCCCTCCACTTT	CASSVEQNGPPLHF